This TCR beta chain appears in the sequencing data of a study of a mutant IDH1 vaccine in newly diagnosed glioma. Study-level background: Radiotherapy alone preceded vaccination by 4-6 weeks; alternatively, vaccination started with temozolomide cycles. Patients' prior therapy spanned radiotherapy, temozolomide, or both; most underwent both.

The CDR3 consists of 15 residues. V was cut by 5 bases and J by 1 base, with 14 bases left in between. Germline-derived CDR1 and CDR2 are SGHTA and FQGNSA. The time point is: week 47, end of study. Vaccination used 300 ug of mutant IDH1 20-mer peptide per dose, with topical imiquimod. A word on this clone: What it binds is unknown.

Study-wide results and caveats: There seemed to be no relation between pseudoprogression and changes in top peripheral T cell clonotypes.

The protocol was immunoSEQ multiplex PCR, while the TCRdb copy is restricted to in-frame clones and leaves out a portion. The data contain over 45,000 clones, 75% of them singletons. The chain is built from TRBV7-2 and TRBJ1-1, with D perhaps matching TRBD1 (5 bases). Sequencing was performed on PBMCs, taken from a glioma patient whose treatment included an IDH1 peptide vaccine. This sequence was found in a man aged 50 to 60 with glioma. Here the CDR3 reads CASSPFPQGNTEAFF. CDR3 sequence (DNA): TGTGCCAGCAGCCCGTTCCCCCAGGGGAACACTGAAGCTTTCTTT.